This is a list of T cell receptor beta chains from one sample in a study of cytomegalovirus exposure and HLA in healthy donors. The data were produced by immunoSEQ multiplex PCR, yet TCRdb's version contains in-frame clones alone and is incomplete. The repertoire holds about 76,000 clones, roughly two thirds seen once, with roughly 5.2% in the top ten. The specimen was PBMCs. Source of these receptors: a man between 60 and 75 years old in good health and CMV-seropositive. Each CDR3 is given with its conserved first and last residue. The order of the fields is D gene, J gene, V gene, clone size, CDR3 protein, CDR3 DNA. D genes are given only for firm matches. Expanded clones get a size class; other rows say once, few or many, or leave the size out.

d_gene: TRBD2
j_gene: TRBJ2-1
v_gene: TRBV30
abundance: once
CDR3aa: CAWSVLAGRFNEQFF
CDR3nt: TGTGCCTGGAGTGTACTAGCGGGTCGGTTCAATGAGCAGTTCTTC

d_gene: -
j_gene: TRBJ1-5
v_gene: TRBV18
abundance: -
CDR3aa: CASSPQVGVGNQPQHF
CDR3nt: TGTGCCAGCTCACCCCAGGTAGGGGTTGGCAATCAGCCCCAGCATTTT

d_gene: -
j_gene: TRBJ2-2
v_gene: TRBV12-2
abundance: -
CDR3aa: CASRPTPGQSTGELFF
CDR3nt: TGTGCAAGTCGCCCAACCCCGGGACAATCCACCGGGGAGCTGTTTTTT

d_gene: -
j_gene: TRBJ2-1
v_gene: TRBV13
abundance: -
CDR3aa: CASSVAGNEQFF
CDR3nt: TGTGCCAGCAGCGTGGCTGGCAATGAGCAGTTCTTC

d_gene: -
j_gene: TRBJ2-2
v_gene: TRBV11-2
abundance: -
CDR3aa: CASSPTGYYTGELFF
CDR3nt: TGTGCCAGCAGCCCAACAGGGTATTACACCGGGGAGCTGTTTTTT

d_gene: TRBD1
j_gene: TRBJ1-1
v_gene: TRBV27
abundance: few
CDR3aa: CASRPGQMNTEAFF
CDR3nt: TGTGCCAGCAGGCCGGGACAGATGAACACTGAAGCTTTCTTT

d_gene: -
j_gene: TRBJ2-5
v_gene: TRBV6-1
abundance: -
CDR3aa: CASRLAETQYF
CDR3nt: TGTGCCAGCAGACTAGCAGAGACCCAGTACTTC

d_gene: TRBD1
j_gene: TRBJ1-1
v_gene: TRBV7-8
abundance: -
CDR3aa: CASSFTGVVTEAFF
CDR3nt: TGTGCCAGCAGCTTTACAGGGGTTGTCACTGAAGCTTTCTTT

d_gene: -
j_gene: TRBJ1-5
v_gene: TRBV6-7
abundance: -
CDR3aa: CASSSGGCWSNQPQHF
CDR3nt: TGTGCCAGCAGTTCGGGCGGGTGCTGGAGCAATCAGCCCCAGCATTTT

d_gene: -
j_gene: TRBJ2-7
v_gene: TRBV6-5
abundance: -
CDR3aa: CASTSGHRRLYEQYF
CDR3nt: TGTGCCAGCACCTCGGGACACCGCAGGCTCTACGAGCAGTACTTC

d_gene: -
j_gene: TRBJ2-7
v_gene: TRBV9
abundance: -
CDR3aa: CASSPQVGVVGEQYF
CDR3nt: TGTGCCAGCAGCCCCCAGGTAGGGGTCGTCGGCGAGCAGTACTTC

d_gene: -
j_gene: TRBJ2-7
v_gene: TRBV7-9
abundance: -
CDR3aa: CSSSYIGTINRDWGQYF
CDR3nt: TGTTCCAGCAGCTATATCGGCACAATCAACAGGGATTGGGGGCAGTACTTC

d_gene: -
j_gene: TRBJ2-5
v_gene: TRBV7-9
abundance: -
CDR3aa: CASSLPLGGGAQETQYF
CDR3nt: TGTGCCAGCAGCCTACCCCTGGGTGGGGGGGCTCAAGAGACCCAGTACTTC